The 6 T cell receptor beta chains presented below share a single source sample, sequenced in a study of blood T cell repertoires in COVID-19. Here immunoSEQ multiplex PCR was the method, and the copy in TCRdb shows in-frame clones only, minus some. This sample yields roughly 160,000 clones, of which 60% to 85% are seen a single time; 8% to 8.5% belongs to the top ten. Sequencing was performed on peripheral blood. The receptors stem from a woman in her sixties or seventies with COVID-19, enrolled during active disease.

The CDR3 DNA is TGTGCCAGCAGCCAAGCCGACAGAAACTACGAGCAGTACTTC. Its protein is CASSQADRNYEQYF. The chain uses TRBV7-2 and TRBJ2-7; TRBD1 is a possible D gene (5 bases). Trimming shortened V by 5 bases and J by 3 bases, and 14 bases separated the two germline ends. This CDR3 region has 14 residues. Looked up from germline, CDR1 is SGHTA and CDR2 is FQGNSA. The variable domain in full, with the rest retrieved from reference TRBV7-2 and TRBJ2-7, is GAGVSQSPSNKVTEKGKDVELRCDPISGHTALYWYRQSLGQGLEFLIYFQGNSAPDKSGLPSDRFSAERTGGSVSTLTIQRTQQEDSAVYLCASSQADRNYEQYFGPGTRLTVT.

The chain links TRBV19 to TRBJ1-1; D is perhaps TRBD1 (6 bases). V was shortened by 9 bases and J by 5 bases, with 7 bases between the two germline ends. The length of the CDR3 is 10 residues. Germline V lookup: CDR1 LNHDA, CDR2 SQIVND (reference sequence). The CDR3: CASRGTEAFF. The DNA for the CDR3 is TGTGCCAGCAGGGGTACTGAAGCTTTCTTT. The variable domain in full, with the rest retrieved from reference TRBV19 and TRBJ1-1, is DGGITQSPKYLFRKEGQNVTLSCEQNLNHDAMYWYRQDPGQGLRLIYYSQIVNDFQKGDIAEGYSVSREKKESFPLTVTSAQKNPTAFYLCASRGTEAFFGQGTRLTVV.

CDR3 loop: CASREGQGSSYEQYV. Here the CDR3 DNA reads TGTGCCAGCCGTGAGGGACAGGGAAGTTCCTACGAGCAGTACGTC. The chain couples TRBV2 to TRBJ2-7; 9 bases fit TRBD1. This CDR3 has 15 residues. The germline CDR1 and CDR2 sequences are SNHLY and FYNNEI.

The chain recombines TRBV6-1 with TRBJ2-6, with a weak D call TRBD1 (5 bases). Germline V CDR1 and CDR2: MNHNS, SASEGT. The CDR3 consists of 18 residues. V lost 4 bases to trimming and J lost 4 bases, with 20 bases between them. The CDR3: CASSGVVTVRMGANVLTF. The DNA of the CDR3 is TGTGCCAGCAGTGGGGTCGTGACAGTAAGGATGGGGGCCAACGTCCTGACTTTC.

J is TRBJ2-1 and V is TRBV27; 8 bases agree with TRBD2. V shed 5 bases and J 4 bases; nucleotides not matched to a gene: 10. The CDR3 consists of 16 residues. The germline gives CDR1 MNHEY, CDR2 SMNVEV (reference sequence). As DNA, the CDR3 is TGTGCCAGCAGTCCACCCCCCGGGACTAGATACAATGAGCAGTTCTTC. The encoded protein is CASSPPPGTRYNEQFF.

The V call is TRBV10-2, the J call TRBJ2-2, with 7 nucleotides matching TRBD2. The CDR3 has 15 residues. Per the germline V gene, CDR1 is WSHSY and CDR2 is SAAADI. V shed 4 bases, J shed 4 bases, and the junction held 6 bases outside the gene matches. CDR3 sequence: CASSVRTGGTGELFF. As DNA, the CDR3 is TGCGCCAGCAGTGTGAGGACGGGAGGCACCGGGGAGCTGTTTTTT.